The T cell receptor (beta chain) under discussion was sequenced for a study of blood T cell repertoires in COVID-19. Study information: The analysed material was cDNA or gDNA that came from T cells, B-cell-depleted T cells, or PBMCs.

Authors' methods: By means of reference gene primer amplification, nucleated cell counts were estimated. The data were produced by immunoSEQ multiplex PCR, yet TCRdb's version contains in-frame clones alone and is incomplete. V, J and clone size were drawn from that table, and D and trimming were deduced from the DNA. The sample gives 150,000 to 200,000 clones, approximately 88% of which show up once; approximately 12% is in the top ten. The CDR3 runs to 16 residues. CDR1 is MDHEN and CDR2 is SYDVKM in the germline V gene. V dropped 6 bases and J dropped 4 bases, with 21 bases sitting between them. The source material was PBMCs or T cells enriched from blood (not recorded which). This sequence originates from an older woman who had recovered from COVID-19. The chain recombines TRBV28 with TRBJ1-2; D is uncertain. Here the CDR3 reads CASSQVVLVEAYGYTF. CDR3 nucleotide sequence: TGTGCCAGCAGCCAAGTCGTCCTCGTTGAGGCCTATGGCTACACCTTC.